These 18 T cell receptor beta chains were sequenced from one sample in a study of T cells in localized non-small cell lung cancer. The repertoire was sequenced with immunoSEQ multiplex PCR; TCRdb's copy has only in-frame clones and lacks some. The table has about 22,000 clones, about 85% seen once; the top ten hold 22%. The sequenced sample was PBMCs, obtained before any cancer treatment. These receptors all stem from a man aged 40 to 75 with stage II squamous cell lung carcinoma.

V is TRBV5-6 and J is TRBJ2-7; possibly TRBD2 for D (5 bases). This CDR3 spans 17 amino acids. CDR1 is SGHDT, CDR2 YYEEEE, per germline. Trimming left V 4 bases short and J 1 base short, with 21 bases between. The CDR3 DNA sequence: TGTGCCAGCAGCCCGTCCGCGACGTCGACGGGGTCCTACGAGCAGTACTTC. It yields the protein CASSPSATSTGSYEQYF.

V is TRBV19 and J is TRBJ1-2; tentatively, D is TRBD1 (5 bases). Trimming removed 9 bases at V and 4 bases at J, with 9 bases between. CDR3 length: 11 residues. Looked up from germline, CDR1 is LNHDA and CDR2 is SQIVND (reference sequence). The DNA for the CDR3 is TGTGCCAGCCGGGACGGCTATGGCTACACCTTC. It yields the protein CASRDGYGYTF.

The V and J genes are TRBV6-6 and TRBJ1-2; tentative D call: TRBD1 (5 bases). The CDR3 spans 13 residues. Germline V gene sequence: CDR1 MNHNY, CDR2 SVGAGI (reference sequence). The V gene lost 6 bases and the J gene lost 4 bases, with 12 bases spanning the gap. CDR3 DNA: TGTGCCAGCAGGGAGACAGCATTCTATGGCTACACCTTC. Protein: CASRETAFYGYTF.

The chain links TRBV7-2 to TRBJ1-2; unclear D gene. Trimming removed 1 base at V and 2 bases at J, with 8 bases between. There are 14 residues in the CDR3. Germline values: CDR1 SGHTA, CDR2 FQGNSA. The CDR3 DNA sequence: TGTGCCAGCAGCTTAGAGGTCGGAAACTATGGCTACACCTTC. This translates into CASSLEVGNYGYTF.

The rearrangement links TRBV5-4 to TRBJ2-7; 11 bases line up with TRBD2. From germline, CDR1 is SGHNT and CDR2 YYREEE (reference sequence). There are 19 residues in the CDR3. V lost 4 bases, J lost 0 bases, and 15 bases stayed unmatched. The DNA for the CDR3 is TGTGCCAGCAGCCCCCTCCCCCCCCAGACTAGCGGGAACTCCTACGAGCAGTACTTC. Protein product: CASSPLPPQTSGNSYEQYF.

The rearrangement uses TRBV21-1 and TRBJ1-5; the table's D call of TRBD1 was not tested on the DNA. TRBV21-1 is termed a pseudogene. This CDR3 is 14 amino acids long. The CDR3 region is CARMDRAVQSPQHF. In DNA, the CDR3 is TGTGCCAGGATGGACAGGGCCGTACAATCGCCCCAGCATTTT.

This chain joins TRBV19 and TRBJ1-1; possibly TRBD1 for D (5 bases). The CDR3 extends over 18 amino acids. The germline V gene encodes CDR1 LNHDA and CDR2 SQIVND (reference sequence). Trimming cost V 1 base and J 4 bases, with 22 bases left between them. In nucleotides, the CDR3 is TGTGCCAGTAGTATAGTTGAGGGGAGTTGGACGGTGGCCACTGAAGCTTTCTTT. Encoded protein: CASSIVEGSWTVATEAFF.

The chain combines TRBV27 with TRBJ2-1; TRBD1 matches 8 bases. This CDR3 region has 20 residues. The V gene end was trimmed by 1 base and the J gene end by 6 bases; junction bases not matched to a gene: 20. CDR1 is MNHEY and CDR2 is SMNVEV in the germline V gene (reference sequence). CDR3 in DNA: TGTGCCAGCAGTTTATTGATAGGGCGGTCGGGTCAGGGGGCCCCCAATGAGCAGTTCTTC. It is translated as CASSLLIGRSGQGAPNEQFF.

The chain employs TRBV30 and TRBJ2-5, with TRBD1 matching over 12 bases. J gave up 2 bases and V 2 bases, and 21 bases lay outside the gene matches. The CDR3 totals 21 residues. CDR1 is GTSNPN and CDR2 is SVGIG in the germline V gene (reference sequence). The CDR3 reads CAWSHPTGTGGLRMGQETQYF. CDR3 nucleotide sequence: TGTGCCTGGAGTCACCCCACCGGGACAGGGGGCTTGAGAATGGGGCAAGAGACCCAGTACTTC.

This chain connects TRBV9 to TRBJ2-2; 8 bases agree with TRBD1. J gave up 8 bases and V 0 bases, and 15 bases lay outside the gene matches. This CDR3 is 18 amino acids long. Per germline, CDR1 SGDLS and CDR2 YYNGEE. CDR3 loop: CASSVDGTGARESGELFF. The CDR3 bases are TGTGCCAGCAGCGTAGATGGGACAGGAGCCCGCGAGTCTGGGGAGCTGTTTTTT.

The chain uses TRBV7-2 and TRBJ2-7; D is ambiguous. Trimming stripped 0 bases from V and 2 bases from J, with 5 bases between. The CDR3 length is 13 residues. Germline CDR1 reads SGHTA; CDR2 reads FQGNSA. For the CDR3, the DNA is TGTGCCAGCAGCTTAGCTAGCACCTACGAGCAGTACTTC. This encodes CASSLASTYEQYF.

This clone was detected once. The chain has TRBV18 and TRBJ2-1, with unresolved D. The V gene lost 2 bases and the J gene lost 7 bases, with 9 bases spanning the gap. Germline-derived CDR1 and CDR2 are KGHSH and LQKENI. The CDR3 covers 13 residues. This CDR3 reads CASSPMLGNEQFF. Here the CDR3 DNA reads TGTGCCAGCTCACCAATGTTGGGAAATGAGCAGTTCTTC.

This clone was counted a single time. The chain uses TRBV27 and TRBJ1-2, with 9 nucleotides matching TRBD1. Germline trimming cut 5 bases from V and 8 bases from J; bases unmatched to any gene: 15. The CDR3 is 16 residues long. Germline loops: CDR1 MNHEY, CDR2 SMNVEV (reference sequence). The CDR3 is CASSPAEMGQGGGYTF. For the CDR3, the DNA is TGTGCCAGCAGTCCCGCAGAAATGGGACAGGGAGGCGGCTACACCTTC.

The CDR3 reads CASSLGQGASEQYF. The CDR3 DNA reads as TGCGCCAGCAGCTTAGGACAGGGGGCGAGCGAGCAGTACTTC. The V gene is TRBV5-1, the J gene TRBJ2-7, with 11 bases fitting TRBD1. The CDR3 is 14 residues long. From germline, CDR1 is SGHRS and CDR2 YFSETQ. V shed 2 bases, J shed 6 bases, and the junction held 4 bases outside the gene matches.

The rearrangement joins TRBV7-2 to TRBJ2-7; D is unresolved. Deletions cut 3 bases from V and 6 bases from J, with 15 bases between. Germline CDR1 reads SGHTA; CDR2 reads FQGNSA. The CDR3 spans 14 residues. Here the CDR3 reads CASSFLDARSEQYF. The CDR3 coding sequence is TGTGCCAGCAGCTTTCTGGACGCGCGCTCCGAGCAGTACTTC.

V gene TRBV28 combines with J gene TRBJ1-2, with D unclear. There are 15 residues in the CDR3. Germline CDR1 MDHEN, CDR2 SYDVKM. Deletions cut 2 bases from V and 4 bases from J, with 14 bases between. CDR3 region: CASSLNRFSPYGYTF. DNA for the CDR3: TGTGCCAGCAGTTTAAATAGGTTCTCCCCCTATGGCTACACCTTC.

In this sample, this clone turned up once. This rearrangement joins TRBV20-1 to TRBJ1-3; D not resolved. CDR3 size: 10 residues. Germline V lookup: CDR1 DFQATT, CDR2 SNEGSKA (reference sequence). Trimming stripped 8 bases from V and 4 bases from J, with 6 bases between. CDR3 in amino acids: CSSRGNTIYF. The DNA for the CDR3 is TGCAGTTCCCGAGGAAACACCATATATTTT.

J is TRBJ1-2 and V is TRBV4-1; D is perhaps TRBD1 (5 bases). Trimming shortened V by 1 base and J by 4 bases, and 13 bases separated the two germline ends. The germline V gene encodes CDR1 MGHRA and CDR2 YSYEKL. The CDR3 consists of 15 residues. This chain's CDR3 is CASSQAEGHGYGYTF. As DNA, the CDR3 is TGCGCCAGCAGCCAAGCCGAGGGGCACGGCTATGGCTACACCTTC.